Listed below are T cell receptor beta chains from one sample, sequenced in a study of identical twins. Each CDR3 protein gets one entry after TCRdb re-called the 5' RACE reads with MiXCR. Found here are roughly 630,000 distinct CDR3 sequences, roughly 7.2% of them singletons; the top ten hold less than 2%. These data were likewise used in another study, on yellow fever vaccine responses in identical twins.

Material: PBMCs. The receptors were sampled from a woman between 18 and 29 years old in good health. The CDR3 runs from the conserved cysteine through the conserved F or W. Each record gives: J gene, D gene, clone size, V gene, CDR3 protein, CDR3 DNA. A D gene is named only where the DNA matches it firmly. For some rows the clone size is stated as once, few or many, or as a class when expanded; others skip it.

TRBJ2-2 | - | - | TRBV12-3/TRBV12-4 | CASSYGLVGGELFF | TGTGCCAGCAGTTACGGACTGGTTGGGGGGGAGCTGTTTTTT
TRBJ2-7 | - | - | TRBV24-1 | CATIAAPGPPYEQYF | TGTGCCACCATTGCGGCCCCAGGCCCCCCCTACGAGCAGTACTTC
TRBJ2-1 | TRBD2 | many | TRBV5-1 | CASSLFSGGLGNEQFF | TGCGCCAGCAGCTTGTTTTCGGGGGGGCTCGGCAATGAGCAGTTCTTC
TRBJ2-1 | - | many | TRBV27 | CASTMGFQGSNEQFF | TGTGCCAGCACAATGGGGTTTCAGGGCAGTAATGAGCAGTTCTTC
TRBJ2-5 | TRBD2 | - | TRBV18 | CASSVSGNQETQYF | TGTGCCAGCTCAGTGAGCGGGAACCAAGAGACCCAGTACTTC
TRBJ2-7 | TRBD2 | many | TRBV5-1 | CASSLAFGLAGGPREQYF | TGCGCCAGCAGCTTGGCCTTCGGACTAGCGGGAGGGCCGAGGGAGCAGTACTTC
TRBJ1-4 | TRBD1 | many | TRBV28 | CASRRQGAIEKLFF | TGTGCCAGCAGAAGACAGGGGGCGATTGAAAAACTGTTTTTT
TRBJ2-5 | - | few | TRBV20-1 | CSAIAPPFGAQYF | TGCAGTGCTATCGCCCCCCCATTCGGTGCCCAGTACTTC
TRBJ2-1 | - | few | TRBV12-3/TRBV12-4 | CASEGGKNEQFF | TGTGCCAGTGAGGGGGGTAAGAATGAGCAGTTCTTC
TRBJ1-5 | - | few | TRBV15 | CATSTGGSRQPQHF | TGTGCCACCAGCACCGGGGGGAGTCGTCAGCCCCAGCATTTT
TRBJ2-1 | TRBD2 | few | TRBV12-3/TRBV12-4 | CASSHWGTSGSALILNEQFF | TGTGCCAGCAGTCACTGGGGGACTAGCGGGAGTGCCCTAATCCTCAATGAGCAGTTCTTC
TRBJ1-6 | - | - | TRBV11-2 | CASSSGKGRPLHF | TGTGCCAGCAGCTCGGGAAAAGGGAGACCCCTCCACTTT
TRBJ1-6 | TRBD1 | few | TRBV14 | CASSQVGQGPNSPLHF | TGTGCCAGCAGCCAGGTTGGACAGGGGCCGAATTCACCCCTCCACTTT